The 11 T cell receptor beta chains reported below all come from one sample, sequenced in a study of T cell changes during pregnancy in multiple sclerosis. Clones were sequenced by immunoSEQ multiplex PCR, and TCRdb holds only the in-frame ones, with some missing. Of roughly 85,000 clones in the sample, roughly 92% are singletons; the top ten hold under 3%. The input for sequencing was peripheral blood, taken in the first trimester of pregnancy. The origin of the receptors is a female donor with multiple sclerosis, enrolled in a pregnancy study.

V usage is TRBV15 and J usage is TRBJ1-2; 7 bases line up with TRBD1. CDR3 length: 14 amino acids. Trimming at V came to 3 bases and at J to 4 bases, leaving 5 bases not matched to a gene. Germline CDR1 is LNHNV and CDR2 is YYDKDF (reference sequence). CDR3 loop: CATSSPTGIYGYTF. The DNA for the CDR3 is TGTGCCACCAGCAGTCCGACAGGGATCTATGGCTACACCTTC.

CDR3 DNA: TGTGCCAGCAGCTTGAGGACTAGCGGAACACAAGAGACCCAGTACTTC. Translation: CASSLRTSGTQETQYF. This chain connects TRBV13 to TRBJ2-5; 10 bases agree with TRBD2. Germline V gene lookup returns CDR1 PRHDT and CDR2 FYEKMQ (reference sequence). V trimming: 3 bases; J trimming: 2 bases; junction bases outside the gene matches: 6. The CDR3 has 16 amino acids.

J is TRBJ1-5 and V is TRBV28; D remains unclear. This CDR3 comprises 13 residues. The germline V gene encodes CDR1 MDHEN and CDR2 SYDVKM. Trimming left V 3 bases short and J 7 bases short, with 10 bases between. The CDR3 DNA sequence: TGTGCCAGCAGTTTCTCCTCAGGCCAGCCCCAGCATTTT. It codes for CASSFSSGQPQHF.

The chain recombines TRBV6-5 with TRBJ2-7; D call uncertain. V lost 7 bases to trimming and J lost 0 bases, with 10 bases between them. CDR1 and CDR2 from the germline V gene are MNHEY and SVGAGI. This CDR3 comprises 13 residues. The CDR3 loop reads CASTSPGSYEQYF. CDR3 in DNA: TGTGCCAGCACCTCCCCGGGCTCCTACGAGCAGTACTTC.

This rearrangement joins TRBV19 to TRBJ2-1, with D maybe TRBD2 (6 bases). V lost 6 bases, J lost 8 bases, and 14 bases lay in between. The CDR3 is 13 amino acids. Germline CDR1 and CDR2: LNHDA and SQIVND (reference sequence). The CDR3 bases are TGTGCCAGTAGACCCGGGGGTCGCGATGAGCAGTTCTTC. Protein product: CASRPGGRDEQFF.

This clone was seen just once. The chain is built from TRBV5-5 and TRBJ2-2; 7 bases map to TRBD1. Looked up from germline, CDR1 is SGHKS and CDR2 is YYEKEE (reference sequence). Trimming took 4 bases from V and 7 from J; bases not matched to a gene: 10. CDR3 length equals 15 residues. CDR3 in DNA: TGTGCCAGCAGCCCGACAGGGTCAGACGTCGGGGAGCTGTTTTTT. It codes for CASSPTGSDVGELFF.

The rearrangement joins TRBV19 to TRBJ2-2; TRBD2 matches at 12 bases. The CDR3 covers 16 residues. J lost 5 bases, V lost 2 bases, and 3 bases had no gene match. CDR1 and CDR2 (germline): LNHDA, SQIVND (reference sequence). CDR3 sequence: CASSIKGLAGTGELFF. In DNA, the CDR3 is TGTGCCAGTAGTATAAAGGGACTAGCGGGTACCGGGGAGCTGTTTTTT.

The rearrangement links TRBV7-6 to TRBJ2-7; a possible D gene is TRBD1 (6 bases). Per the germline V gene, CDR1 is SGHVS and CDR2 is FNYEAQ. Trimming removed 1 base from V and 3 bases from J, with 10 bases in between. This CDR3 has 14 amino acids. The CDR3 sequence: CASSLEQGDYEQYF. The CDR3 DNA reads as TGTGCCAGCAGCTTAGAACAGGGAGACTACGAGCAGTACTTC.

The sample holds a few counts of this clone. CDR3 nucleotide sequence: TGTGCCAGTAGTTATCAGGGGATGCATCAGCCCCAGCATTTT. It is translated as CASSYQGMHQPQHF. The rearrangement uses TRBV19 and TRBJ1-5, with D possibly TRBD1 on 6 matching bases. The CDR3 extends over 14 amino acids. Trimming shortened V by 5 bases and J by 5 bases, and 13 bases separated the two germline ends. Germline CDR1 and CDR2: LNHDA and SQIVND (reference sequence).

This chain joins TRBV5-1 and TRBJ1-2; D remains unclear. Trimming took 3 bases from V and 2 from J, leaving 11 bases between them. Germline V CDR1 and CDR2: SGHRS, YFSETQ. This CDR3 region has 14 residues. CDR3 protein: CASSSVAGNYGYTF. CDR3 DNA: TGCGCCAGCAGCTCCGTCGCGGGGAACTATGGCTACACCTTC.

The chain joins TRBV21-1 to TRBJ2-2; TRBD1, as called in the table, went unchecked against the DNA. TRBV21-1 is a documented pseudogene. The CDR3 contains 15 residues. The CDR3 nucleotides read TGTGCCAGCAGCAGGGGACAGGGGGCCACCGGGGAGCTGTTTTTT. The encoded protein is CASSRGQGATGELFF.